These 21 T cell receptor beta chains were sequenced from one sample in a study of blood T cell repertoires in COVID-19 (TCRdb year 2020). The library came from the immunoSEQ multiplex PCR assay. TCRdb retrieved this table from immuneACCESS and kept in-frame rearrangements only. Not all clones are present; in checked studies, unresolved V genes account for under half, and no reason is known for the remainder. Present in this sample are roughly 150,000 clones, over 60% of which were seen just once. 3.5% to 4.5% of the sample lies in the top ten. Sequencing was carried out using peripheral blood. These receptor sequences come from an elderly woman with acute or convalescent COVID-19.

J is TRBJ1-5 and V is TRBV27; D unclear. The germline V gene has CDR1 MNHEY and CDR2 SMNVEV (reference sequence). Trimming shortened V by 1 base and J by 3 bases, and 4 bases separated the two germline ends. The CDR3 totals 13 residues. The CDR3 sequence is CASSLYLNQPQHF. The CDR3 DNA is TGTGCCAGCAGTTTATATCTCAATCAGCCCCAGCATTTT.

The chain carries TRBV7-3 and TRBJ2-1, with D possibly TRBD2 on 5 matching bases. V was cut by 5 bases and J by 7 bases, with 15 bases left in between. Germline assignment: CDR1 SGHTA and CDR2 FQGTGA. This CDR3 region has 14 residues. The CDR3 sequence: CASSVTTAGNEQFF. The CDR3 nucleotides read TGTGCCAGCAGCGTGACAACCGCGGGTAATGAGCAGTTCTTC.

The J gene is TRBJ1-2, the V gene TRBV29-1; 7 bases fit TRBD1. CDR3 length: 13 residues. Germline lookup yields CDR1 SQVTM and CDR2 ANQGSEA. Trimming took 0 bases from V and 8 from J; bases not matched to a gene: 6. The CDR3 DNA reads TGCAGCGTTGAAGAAATAGGGGGCCGGGGCTACACCTTC. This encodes CSVEEIGGRGYTF.

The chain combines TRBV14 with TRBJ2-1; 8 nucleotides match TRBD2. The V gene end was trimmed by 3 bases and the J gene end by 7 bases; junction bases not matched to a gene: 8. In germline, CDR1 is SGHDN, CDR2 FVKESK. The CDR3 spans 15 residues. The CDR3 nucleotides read TGTGCCAGCAGCCAGCCCAGCGGGAGTACAAATGAGCAGTTCTTC. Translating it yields CASSQPSGSTNEQFF.

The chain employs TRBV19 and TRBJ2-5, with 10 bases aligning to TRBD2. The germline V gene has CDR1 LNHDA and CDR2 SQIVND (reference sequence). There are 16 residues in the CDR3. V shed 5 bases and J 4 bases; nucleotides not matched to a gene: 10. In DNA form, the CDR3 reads TGTGCCAGTAGTGCCAGCGGGAGGGCCTCTCGAGAGACCCAGTACTTC. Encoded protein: CASSASGRASRETQYF.

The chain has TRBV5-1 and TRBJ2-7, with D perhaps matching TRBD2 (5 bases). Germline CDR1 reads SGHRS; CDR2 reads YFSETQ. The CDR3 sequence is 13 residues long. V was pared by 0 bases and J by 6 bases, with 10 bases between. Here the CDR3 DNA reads TGCGCCAGCAGCTTGGGAGGGATCGGCGAGCAGTACTTC. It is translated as CASSLGGIGEQYF.

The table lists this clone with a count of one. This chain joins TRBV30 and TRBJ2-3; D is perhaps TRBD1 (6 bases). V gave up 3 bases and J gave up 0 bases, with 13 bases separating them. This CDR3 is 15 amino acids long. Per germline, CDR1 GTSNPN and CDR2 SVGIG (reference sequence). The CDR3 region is CAWSGRGTSTDTQYF. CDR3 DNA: TGTGCCTGGAGCGGAAGGGGGACGAGCACAGATACGCAGTATTTT.

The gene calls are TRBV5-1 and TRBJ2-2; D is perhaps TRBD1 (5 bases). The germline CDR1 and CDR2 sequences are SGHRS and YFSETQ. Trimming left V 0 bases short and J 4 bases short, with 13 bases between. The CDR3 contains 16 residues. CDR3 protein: CASSLVQGGSTGELFF. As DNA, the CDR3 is TGCGCCAGCAGCTTGGTGCAGGGCGGTAGCACCGGGGAGCTGTTTTTT. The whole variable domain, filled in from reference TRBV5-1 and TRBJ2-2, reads KAGVTQTPRYLIKTRGQQVTLSCSPISGHRSVSWYQQTPGQGLQFLFEYFSETQRNKGNFPGRFSGRQFSNSRSEMNVSTLELGDSALYLCASSLVQGGSTGELFFGEGSRLTVL.

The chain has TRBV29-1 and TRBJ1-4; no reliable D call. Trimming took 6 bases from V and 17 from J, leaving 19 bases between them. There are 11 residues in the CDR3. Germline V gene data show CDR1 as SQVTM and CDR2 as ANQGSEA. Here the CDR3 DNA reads TGCAGCGTCGGAGAACTGTCCCCGGCCTTTTTT. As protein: CSVGELSPAFF.

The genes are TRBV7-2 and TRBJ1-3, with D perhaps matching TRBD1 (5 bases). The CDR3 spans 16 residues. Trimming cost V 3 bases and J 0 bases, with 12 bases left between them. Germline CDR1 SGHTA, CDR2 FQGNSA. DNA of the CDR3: TGTGCCAGCAGCTTTCATAGGGGTGGCTCTGGAAACACCATATATTTT. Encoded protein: CASSFHRGGSGNTIYF.

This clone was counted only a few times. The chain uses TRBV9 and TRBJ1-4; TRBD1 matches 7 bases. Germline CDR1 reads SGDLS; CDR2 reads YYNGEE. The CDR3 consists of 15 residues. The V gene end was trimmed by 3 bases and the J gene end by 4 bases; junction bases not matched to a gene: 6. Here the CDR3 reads CASSGEGARNEKLFF. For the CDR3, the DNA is TGTGCCAGCAGCGGAGAGGGGGCGCGTAATGAAAAACTGTTTTTT.

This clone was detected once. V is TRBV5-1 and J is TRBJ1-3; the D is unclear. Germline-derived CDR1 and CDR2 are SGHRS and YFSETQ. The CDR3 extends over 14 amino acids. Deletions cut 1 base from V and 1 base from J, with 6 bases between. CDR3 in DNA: TGCGCCAGCAGCTTGCGGGATTCTGGAAACACCATATATTTT. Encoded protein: CASSLRDSGNTIYF.

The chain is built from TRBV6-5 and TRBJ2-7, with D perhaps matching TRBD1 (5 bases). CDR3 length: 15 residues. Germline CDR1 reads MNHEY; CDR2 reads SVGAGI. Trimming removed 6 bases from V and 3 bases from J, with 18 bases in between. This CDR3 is CASRYSQERLYEQYF. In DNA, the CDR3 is TGTGCCAGCAGGTATTCACAGGAGCGACTCTACGAGCAGTACTTC.

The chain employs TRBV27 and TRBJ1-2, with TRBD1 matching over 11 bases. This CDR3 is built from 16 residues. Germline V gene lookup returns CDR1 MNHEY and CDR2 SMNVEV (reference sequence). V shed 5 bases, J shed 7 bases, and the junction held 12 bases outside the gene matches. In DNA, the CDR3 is TGTGCCAGCAGTCCCCATGAGGACAGGGGGCGCATTGGCTACACCTTC. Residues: CASSPHEDRGRIGYTF.

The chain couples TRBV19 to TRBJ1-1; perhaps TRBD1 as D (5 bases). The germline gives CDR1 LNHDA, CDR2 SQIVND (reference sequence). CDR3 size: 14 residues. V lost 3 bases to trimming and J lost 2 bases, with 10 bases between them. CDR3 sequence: CASSIAGLNTEAFF. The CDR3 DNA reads TGTGCCAGTAGTATCGCGGGGCTAAACACTGAAGCTTTCTTT.

This chain's CDR3 is CASSFAGSGNTIYF. The CDR3, as DNA: TGTGCCAGCAGCTTTGCCGGGTCTGGAAACACCATATATTTT. The J gene is TRBJ1-3, the V gene TRBV11-2; D is undetermined. The CDR3 loop spans 14 amino acids. Germline assignment: CDR1 SGHAT and CDR2 FQNNGV. V shed 3 bases and J shed 1 base, with 7 bases lying between them.

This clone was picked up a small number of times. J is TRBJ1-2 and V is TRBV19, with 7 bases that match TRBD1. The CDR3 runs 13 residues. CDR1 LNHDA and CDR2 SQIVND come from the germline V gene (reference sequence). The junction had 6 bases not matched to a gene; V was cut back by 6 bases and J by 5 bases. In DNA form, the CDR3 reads TGTGCCAGTAGCGATCCGGGACAGTATGGCTACACCTTC. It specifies CASSDPGQYGYTF. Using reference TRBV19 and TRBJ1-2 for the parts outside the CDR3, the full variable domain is DGGITQSPKYLFRKEGQNVTLSCEQNLNHDAMYWYRQDPGQGLRLIYYSQIVNDFQKGDIAEGYSVSREKKESFPLTVTSAQKNPTAFYLCASSDPGQYGYTFGSGTRLTVV.

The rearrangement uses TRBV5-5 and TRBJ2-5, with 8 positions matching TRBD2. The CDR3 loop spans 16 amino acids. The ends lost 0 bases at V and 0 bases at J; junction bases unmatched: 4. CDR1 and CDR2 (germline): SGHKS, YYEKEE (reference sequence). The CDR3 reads CASSLGRGAHQETQYF. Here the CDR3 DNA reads TGTGCCAGCAGCTTGGGGCGGGGGGCCCACCAAGAGACCCAGTACTTC.

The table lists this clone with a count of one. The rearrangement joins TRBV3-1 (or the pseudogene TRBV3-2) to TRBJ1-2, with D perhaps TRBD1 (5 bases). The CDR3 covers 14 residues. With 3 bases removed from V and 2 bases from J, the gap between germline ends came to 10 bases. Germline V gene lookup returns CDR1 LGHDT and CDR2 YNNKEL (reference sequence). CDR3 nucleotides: TGTGCCAGCAGCCAGGGGACTGCGAACTATGGCTACACCTTC. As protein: CASSQGTANYGYTF.

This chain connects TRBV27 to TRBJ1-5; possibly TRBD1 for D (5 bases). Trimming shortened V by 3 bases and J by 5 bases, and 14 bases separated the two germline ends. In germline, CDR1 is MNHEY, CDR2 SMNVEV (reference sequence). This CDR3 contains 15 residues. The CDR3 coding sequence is TGTGCCAGCAGTTTGATTTCGGGGGGGGATCAGCCCCAGCATTTT. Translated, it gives CASSLISGGDQPQHF.

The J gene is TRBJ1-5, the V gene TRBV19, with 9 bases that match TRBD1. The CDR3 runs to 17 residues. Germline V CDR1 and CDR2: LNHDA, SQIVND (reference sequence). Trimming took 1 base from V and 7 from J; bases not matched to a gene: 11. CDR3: CASSIGVGQGGLQPQHF. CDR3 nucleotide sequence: TGTGCCAGTAGTATAGGCGTGGGACAGGGAGGCTTGCAGCCCCAGCATTTT.